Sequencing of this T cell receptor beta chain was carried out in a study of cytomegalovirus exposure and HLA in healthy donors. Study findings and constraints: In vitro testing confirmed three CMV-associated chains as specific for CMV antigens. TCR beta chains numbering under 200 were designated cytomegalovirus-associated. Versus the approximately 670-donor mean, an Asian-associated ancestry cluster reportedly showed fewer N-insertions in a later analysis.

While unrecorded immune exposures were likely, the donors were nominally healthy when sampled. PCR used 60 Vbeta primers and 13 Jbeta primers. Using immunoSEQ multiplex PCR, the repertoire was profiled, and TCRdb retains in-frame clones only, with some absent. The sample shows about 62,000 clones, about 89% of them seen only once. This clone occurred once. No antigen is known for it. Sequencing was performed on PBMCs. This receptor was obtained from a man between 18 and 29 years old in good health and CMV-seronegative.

CDR3 nucleotide sequence: TGTGCCAGCAGTTCAGCCTCGGGGAACACTGAAGCTTTCTTT. The encoded protein is CASSSASGNTEAFF. J is TRBJ1-1 and V is TRBV28; D gene unclear. Germline CDR1 MDHEN, CDR2 SYDVKM. This CDR3 is 14 amino acids long. V lost 4 bases and J lost 1, with 10 bases in between.